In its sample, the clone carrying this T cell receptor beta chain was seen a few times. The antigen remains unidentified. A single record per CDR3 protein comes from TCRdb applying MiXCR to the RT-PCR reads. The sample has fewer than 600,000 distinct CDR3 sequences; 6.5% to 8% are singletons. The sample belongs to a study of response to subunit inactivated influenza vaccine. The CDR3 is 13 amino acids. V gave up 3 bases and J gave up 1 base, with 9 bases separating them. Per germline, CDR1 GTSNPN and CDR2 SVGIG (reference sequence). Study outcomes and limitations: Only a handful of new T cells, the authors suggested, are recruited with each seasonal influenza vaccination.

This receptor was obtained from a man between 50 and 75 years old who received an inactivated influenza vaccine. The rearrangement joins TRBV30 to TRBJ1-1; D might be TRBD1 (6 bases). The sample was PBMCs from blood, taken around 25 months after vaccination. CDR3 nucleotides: TGTGCCTGGAGGAGGGGGGGGAACACTGAAGCTTTCTTT. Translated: CAWRRGGNTEAFF. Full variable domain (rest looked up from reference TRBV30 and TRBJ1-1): SQTIHQWPATLVQPVGSPLSLECTVEGTSNPNLYWYRQAAGRGLQLLFYSVGIGQISSEVPQNLSASRPQDRQFILSSKKLLLSDSGFYLCAWRRGGNTEAFFGQGTRLTVV.